This TCR beta chain was captured in a study of T cells in localized non-small cell lung cancer. Study findings and constraints: In adjacent lung, a median roughly 60 of the top 100 tumor clones were found. Heterogeneity stays possible, as sequencing covered only one tumor region. Uninvolved adjacent lung had the highest recorded T cell clonality, with tumor below it.

Regarding this clone: Its antigen remains unidentified.

The V segment lost 0 bases and the J segment 3 bases; nucleotides outside the gene matches: 8. The CDR3 has 16 amino acids. Germline loops: CDR1 SGHDN, CDR2 FVKESK. Clones were sequenced by immunoSEQ multiplex PCR, and TCRdb holds only the in-frame ones, with some missing. The profile shows roughly 2,600 clones, roughly 35% of them singletons. Nonneoplastic adjacent lung devoid of atypia was obtained no less than 2 cm from the tumor margin. This sequence was found in a woman aged 40-75 years with stage II squamous cell lung carcinoma. The chain recombines TRBV14 with TRBJ2-7; 7 bases line up with TRBD1. This material consisted of normal lung tissue next to the tumor, taken before any cancer treatment. CDR3 protein: CASSQDSNRGYYEQYF. The CDR3 DNA reads as TGTGCCAGCAGCCAAGATTCCAACAGGGGTTACTACGAGCAGTACTTC.